Given below is one TCR beta chain in context. Looked up from germline, CDR1 is MNHEY and CDR2 is SVGAGI. CDR3 length: 12 amino acids. Trimming took 6 bases from V and 7 from J; bases not matched to a gene: 5. The record originates from a study of blood T cell repertoires in COVID-19. Whole-study context: There were acute and convalescent COVID-19 samples, and they came from the United States, Italy and Spain. PBMCs, B-cell-depleted T cells, or T cells were the source of the cDNA or gDNA that made up the material.

As processed by the authors: Reference gene primer amplification in the assay estimated nucleated cell counts. The table came from immunoSEQ multiplex PCR; TCRdb's copy has only in-frame clones and leaves some out. That table is the source of V, J and clone size, and D and trimming were worked out from the DNA. Of around 64,000 clones listed, approximately 79% are singletons. J is TRBJ1-1 and V is TRBV6-5, with 7 bases matching TRBD1. Sequencing used peripheral blood. This receptor was identified in a man aged 55 to 70 with acute or convalescent COVID-19. CDR3 residues: CASRRDSLEAFF. The CDR3 DNA reads TGTGCCAGCAGGCGGGACAGCCTTGAAGCTTTCTTT.